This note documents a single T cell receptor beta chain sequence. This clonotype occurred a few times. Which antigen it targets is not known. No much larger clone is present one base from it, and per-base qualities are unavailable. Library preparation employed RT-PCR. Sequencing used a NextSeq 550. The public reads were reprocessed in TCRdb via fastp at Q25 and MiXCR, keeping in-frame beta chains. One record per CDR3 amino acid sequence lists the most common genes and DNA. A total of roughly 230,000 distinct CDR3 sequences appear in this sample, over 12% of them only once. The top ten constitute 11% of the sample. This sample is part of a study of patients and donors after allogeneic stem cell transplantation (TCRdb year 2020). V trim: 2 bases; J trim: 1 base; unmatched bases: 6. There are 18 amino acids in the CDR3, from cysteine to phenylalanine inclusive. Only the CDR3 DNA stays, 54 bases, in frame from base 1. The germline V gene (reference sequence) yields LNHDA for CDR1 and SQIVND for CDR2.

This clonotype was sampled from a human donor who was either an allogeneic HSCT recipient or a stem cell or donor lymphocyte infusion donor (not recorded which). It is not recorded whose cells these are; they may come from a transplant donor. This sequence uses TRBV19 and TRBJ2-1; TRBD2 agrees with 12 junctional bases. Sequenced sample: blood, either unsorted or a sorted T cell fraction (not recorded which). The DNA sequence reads TGTGCCAGTAGTATAAGGACTAGCGGGACCCATTCCTACAATGAGCAGTTCTTC. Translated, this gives CASSIRTSGTHSYNEQFF.